The 27 T cell receptor beta chains in this list originate from one sample, sequenced in a study of blood T cell repertoires in COVID-19. Sequencing was performed with immunoSEQ multiplex PCR; in TCRdb, only in-frame clones are kept and a portion is missing. The top ten clones hold around 16% of a sample with some 130,000 clones, more than 75% of them seen once. Sequencing input: peripheral blood. The receptors were sampled from a woman aged 45-59 years who had recovered from COVID-19.

This clone was seen a single time. The chain recombines TRBV28 with TRBJ2-7; D uncertain. Germline-derived CDR1 and CDR2 are MDHEN and SYDVKM. The CDR3 totals 14 residues. Trimming left V 3 bases short and J 0 bases short, with 9 bases between. CDR3 DNA: TGTGCCAGCAGTTTGCCAGGTAGCTCCTACGAGCAGTACTTC. Its translation is CASSLPGSSYEQYF.

V is TRBV7-2 and J is TRBJ1-3; D gene uncertain. V was shortened by 1 base and J by 0 bases, with 13 bases between the two germline ends. Germline loops: CDR1 SGHTA, CDR2 FQGNSA. CDR3 length equals 17 residues. The CDR3 DNA is TGTGCCAGCAGCTTAGGAGTCCGACTTTTCTCTGGAAACACCATATATTTT. Protein product: CASSLGVRLFSGNTIYF.

The rearrangement uses TRBV9 and TRBJ2-5; D is undetermined. Germline V gene sequence: CDR1 SGDLS, CDR2 YYNGEE. The CDR3 spans 13 residues. V gave up 1 base and J gave up 4 bases, with 8 bases separating them. CDR3 DNA sequence: TGTGCCAGCAGCGTAACGCCCGGAGAGACCCAGTACTTC. This translates into CASSVTPGETQYF.

This sequence joins TRBV18 and TRBJ1-6, with no clear D. Germline V gene sequence: CDR1 KGHSH, CDR2 LQKENI. V was clipped by 3 bases and J by 6 bases, with 9 bases between them. This CDR3 has 14 residues. The CDR3 sequence: CASSPWEINSPLHF. For the CDR3, the DNA is TGTGCCAGCTCACCCTGGGAGATTAATTCACCCCTCCACTTT.

The chain combines TRBV2 with TRBJ2-3; no clear D. V was clipped by 6 bases and J by 4 bases, with 17 bases between them. The CDR3 runs 15 residues. Germline CDR1 reads SNHLY; CDR2 reads FYNNEI. The CDR3 is CASRGVSRYADTQYF. The CDR3 DNA is TGTGCCAGCAGAGGAGTTAGCAGATACGCAGATACGCAGTATTTT.

The chain joins TRBV6-5 to TRBJ2-1; possible D gene TRBD2, 5 bases. CDR1 and CDR2 from the germline V gene are MNHEY and SVGAGI. Trimming removed 5 bases from V and 9 bases from J, with 20 bases in between. This CDR3 has 15 amino acids. As DNA, the CDR3 is TGTGCCAGCAGTCTTGCCGGCGGGTTGACAATTGAGCAGTTCTTC. Protein sequence: CASSLAGGLTIEQFF.

The chain uses TRBV4-3 and TRBJ2-1, with 7 bases identical to TRBD2. The germline V gene encodes CDR1 LGHNA and CDR2 YSLEER. The CDR3 extends over 16 amino acids. After removal of 0 bases from V and 5 bases from J, the junction contained 7 bases not matched to a gene. The CDR3 DNA reads TGCGCCAGCAGCCAAGAGTGGCGGGGGTTTAACAATGAGCAGTTCTTC. Translation: CASSQEWRGFNNEQFF.

This clone was seen only a few times. The chain carries TRBV7-9 and TRBJ1-1, with TRBD1 as a possible D gene (6 bases). V gave up 5 bases and J gave up 6 bases, with 13 bases separating them. Germline values: CDR1 SEHNR, CDR2 FQNEAQ (reference sequence). The CDR3 covers 13 residues. CDR3 sequence (DNA): TGTGCCAGCAGCGCACAGGGAGAAGCTGAAGCTTTCTTT. Translated, it gives CASSAQGEAEAFF.

This chain uses TRBV5-1 with TRBJ1-5, with 8 bases fitting TRBD1. Germline trimming cut 0 bases from V and 5 bases from J; bases unmatched to any gene: 10. This CDR3 spans 17 amino acids. From germline, CDR1 is SGHRS and CDR2 YFSETQ. DNA of the CDR3: TGCGCCAGCAGCTTGGTGCCAGGGGGCATGGGAGATCAGCCCCAGCATTTT. Translating gives CASSLVPGGMGDQPQHF.

The chain is built from TRBV3-1 (or the pseudogene TRBV3-2) and TRBJ2-7; 7 positions match TRBD2. This CDR3 region has 13 residues. V lost 3 bases to trimming and J lost 9 bases; unmatched junction nucleotides: 8. CDR1 is LGHDT and CDR2 is YNNKEL in the germline V gene (reference sequence). This CDR3 is CASSQTSLGGQYF. The CDR3 region has the DNA TGTGCCAGCAGCCAGACTAGCCTGGGGGGGCAGTACTTC.

The CDR3 sequence is CASSLTGVLVSYTF. DNA of the CDR3: TGTGCCAGCAGCCTGACAGGGGTTTTAGTTAGCTACACCTTC. The chain carries TRBV25-1 and TRBJ1-2; 8 nucleotides line up with TRBD1. V gave up 6 bases and J gave up 9 bases; unmatched junction bases: 12. CDR1 is MGHDK and CDR2 is SYGVNS in the germline V gene. The CDR3 extends over 14 amino acids.

The chain couples TRBV9 to TRBJ1-1; D unclear. The CDR3 contains 13 residues. V lost 0 bases to trimming and J lost 4 bases, with 7 bases between them. CDR1 is SGDLS, CDR2 YYNGEE, per germline. CDR3 region: CASSVGLATEAFF. The CDR3 DNA follows: TGTGCCAGCAGCGTAGGGTTAGCCACTGAAGCTTTCTTT.

The rearrangement uses TRBV4-1 and TRBJ2-7; 11 bases align to TRBD2. The germline V gene has CDR1 MGHRA and CDR2 YSYEKL. The CDR3 consists of 16 residues. Unmatched junction bases numbered 7, after V lost 4 bases and J lost 2 bases. CDR3 coding DNA: TGCGCCAGCAGCCTCCGAGGGACTAGCGGCCCCTACGAGCAGTACTTC. Translated: CASSLRGTSGPYEQYF.

The rearrangement joins TRBV4-2 to TRBJ2-7; 7 positions agree with TRBD2. Looked up from germline, CDR1 is LGHNA and CDR2 is YNFKEQ. V shed 0 bases, J shed 4 bases, and the junction held 9 bases outside the gene matches. The CDR3 totals 16 residues. CDR3 residues: CASSQEGGRAAYEQYF. In DNA form, the CDR3 reads TGTGCCAGCAGCCAAGAAGGTGGGAGGGCCGCATACGAGCAGTACTTC.

The V call is TRBV19, the J call TRBJ1-1; D unresolved. The CDR3 runs to 15 residues. Germline lookup yields CDR1 LNHDA and CDR2 SQIVND (reference sequence). V shed 9 bases and J shed 1 base, with 18 bases lying between them. This CDR3 reads CASIPWSSKNTEAFF. The DNA of the CDR3 is TGTGCCAGCATCCCCTGGAGCTCAAAGAACACTGAAGCTTTCTTT.

The genes are TRBV28 and TRBJ1-5, with D perhaps TRBD1 (5 bases). Germline V gene lookup returns CDR1 MDHEN and CDR2 SYDVKM. Trimming removed 8 bases at V and 5 bases at J, with 19 bases between. The CDR3 is 15 residues long. The CDR3 here is CASSSPRTRDQPQHF. The CDR3 coding sequence is TGTGCCAGCTCCTCCCCCCGGACAAGGGATCAGCCCCAGCATTTT.

This sequence joins TRBV5-1 and TRBJ2-5; D gene ambiguous. The CDR3 has 15 amino acids. Germline CDR1 and CDR2: SGHRS and YFSETQ. Trimming cost V 2 bases and J 1 base, with 12 bases left between them. The CDR3 sequence is CASSFNPASQETQYF. In DNA form, the CDR3 reads TGCGCCAGCAGCTTTAACCCGGCTAGCCAAGAGACCCAGTACTTC.

This chain uses TRBV18 with TRBJ1-1; TRBD1 agrees at 11 bases. The CDR3 consists of 16 residues. The germline gives CDR1 KGHSH, CDR2 LQKENI. J lost 1 base, V lost 6 bases, and 7 bases had no gene match. CDR3 region: CASSQGQGAWNTEAFF. The CDR3, as DNA: TGTGCCAGCTCCCAAGGACAGGGGGCTTGGAACACTGAAGCTTTCTTT. The variable domain in full, with the rest retrieved from reference TRBV18 and TRBJ1-1, is NAGVMQNPRHLVRRRGQEARLRCSPMKGHSHVYWYRQLPEEGLKFMVYLQKENIIDESGMPKERFSAEFPKEGPSILRIQQVVRGDSAAYFCASSQGQGAWNTEAFFGQGTRLTVV.

This clone has only a few counts. The chain is built from TRBV19 and TRBJ1-5; D is possibly TRBD1 (5 bases). Looked up from germline, CDR1 is LNHDA and CDR2 is SQIVND (reference sequence). There are 15 residues in the CDR3. V lost 7 bases, J lost 5 bases, and 18 bases lay in between. CDR3 sequence: CASTTSGGVDQPQHF. For the CDR3, the DNA is TGTGCCAGTACCACTTCAGGAGGGGTGGATCAGCCCCAGCATTTT. The complete variable domain, with remaining parts taken from reference TRBV19 and TRBJ1-5, reads DGGITQSPKYLFRKEGQNVTLSCEQNLNHDAMYWYRQDPGQGLRLIYYSQIVNDFQKGDIAEGYSVSREKKESFPLTVTSAQKNPTAFYLCASTTSGGVDQPQHFGDGTRLSIL.

This sequence joins TRBV11-2 and TRBJ2-1; 11 bases are shared with TRBD2. The CDR3 sequence is 16 residues long. J lost 6 bases, V lost 5 bases, and 9 bases had no gene match. Germline lookup yields CDR1 SGHAT and CDR2 FQNNGV. CDR3 nucleotides: TGTGCCAGCAGCCCGACGATAGCGGGAGGGGCCAATGAGCAGTTCTTC. This encodes CASSPTIAGGANEQFF.

The rearrangement uses TRBV11-2 and TRBJ1-1, with a possible D match to TRBD1 (5 bases). V was shortened by 0 bases and J by 5 bases, with 13 bases between the two germline ends. The CDR3 spans 15 residues. Per the germline V gene, CDR1 is SGHAT and CDR2 is FQNNGV. CDR3 nucleotides: TGTGCCAGCAGCTTAGATTGGGGCTTGAGAACTGAAGCTTTCTTT. Its protein product is CASSLDWGLRTEAFF.

The chain is built from TRBV3-1 (or the pseudogene TRBV3-2) and TRBJ1-6, with unresolved D. The CDR3 totals 15 residues. Between the trimmed V and J ends, which lost 4 bases and 7 bases, there was a span of 14 bases. The germline CDR1 and CDR2 sequences are LGHDT and YNNKEL (reference sequence). This CDR3 is CASSPRDRQNSPLHF. CDR3 nucleotides: TGTGCCAGCAGCCCCCGGGATCGGCAGAATTCACCCCTCCACTTT.

The V call is TRBV5-1, the J call TRBJ2-6, with a possible D match to TRBD2 (5 bases). Trimming stripped 0 bases from V and 10 bases from J, with 14 bases between. This CDR3 is built from 15 residues. Germline CDR1 and CDR2: SGHRS and YFSETQ. For the CDR3, the DNA is TGCGCCAGCAGCTTGGCCGTGAGGGTCCCTAACGTCCTGACTTTC. Translation gives CASSLAVRVPNVLTF. The full variable domain, with the rest looked up from reference TRBV5-1 and TRBJ2-6, is KAGVTQTPRYLIKTRGQQVTLSCSPISGHRSVSWYQQTPGQGLQFLFEYFSETQRNKGNFPGRFSGRQFSNSRSEMNVSTLELGDSALYLCASSLAVRVPNVLTFGAGSRLTVL.

The gene calls are TRBV5-4 and TRBJ1-6; TRBD1 might be the D (5 bases). The CDR3 consists of 17 residues. Looked up from germline, CDR1 is SGHNT and CDR2 is YYREEE (reference sequence). The V and J ends lost 4 bases and 5 bases respectively, with 19 bases between them. Here the CDR3 reads CASSALGHTNDNSPLHF. CDR3 in DNA: TGTGCCAGCAGCGCCCTCGGACACACAAACGATAATTCACCCCTCCACTTT.

This chain links TRBV30 with TRBJ2-3; TRBD2 agrees at 8 bases. There are 15 residues in the CDR3. J was trimmed by 1 base and V by 2 bases; bases with no gene match: 5. Germline V gene sequence: CDR1 GTSNPN, CDR2 SVGIG (reference sequence). The CDR3 sequence is CAWSLTGGGTDTQYF. CDR3 DNA: TGTGCCTGGAGTCTAACGGGGGGGGGCACAGATACGCAGTATTTT.

This chain joins TRBV6-2 or TRBV6-3 and TRBJ1-5; D call uncertain. The CDR3 has 14 amino acids. Germline V lookup: CDR1 MNHEY, CDR2 SVGEGT. Trimming left V 3 bases short and J 0 bases short, with 6 bases between. The CDR3 region is CASSYLNSNQPQHF. The CDR3, as DNA: TGTGCCAGCAGTTATCTTAATAGCAATCAGCCCCAGCATTTT.

The chain joins TRBV6-6 to TRBJ2-5; D gene uncertain. Germline V lookup: CDR1 MNHNY, CDR2 SVGAGI (reference sequence). The CDR3 spans 13 residues. V gave up 6 bases and J gave up 4 bases, with 12 bases separating them. In DNA, the CDR3 is TGTGCCAGCAGCCAATCACAAGTAGAGACCCAGTACTTC. Protein: CASSQSQVETQYF.